One and the same sample provided the 9 T cell receptor beta chains below, sequenced in a study of cytomegalovirus exposure and HLA in healthy donors. Clones were read by immunoSEQ multiplex PCR, and TCRdb kept only the in-frame ones, dropping some. The profile covers fewer than 75,000 clones, with roughly 95% appearing a single time and roughly 3.3% taken by the ten largest. The specimen sequenced was PBMCs. These receptors all come from a young man in good health and CMV-seronegative.

J is TRBJ1-5 and V is TRBV27, with D possibly being TRBD1 (6 bases). In germline, CDR1 is MNHEY, CDR2 SMNVEV (reference sequence). This CDR3 spans 14 amino acids. Trimming stripped 7 bases from V and 6 bases from J, with 16 bases between. CDR3 amino acids: CASTDGGLSQPQHF. The CDR3 coding sequence is TGTGCCAGCACCGATGGGGGCCTTAGTCAGCCCCAGCATTTT.

The chain uses TRBV6-5 and TRBJ1-1, with D unclear. Germline CDR1 is MNHEY and CDR2 is SVGAGI. V was pared by 6 bases and J by 5 bases, with 13 bases between. The CDR3 is made up of 13 amino acids. The CDR3 loop is CASRIRGQTEAFF. The CDR3 DNA follows: TGTGCCAGCAGGATACGCGGCCAGACTGAAGCTTTCTTT.

DNA of the CDR3: TGCGCCAGCAGCCCAACCATAGCGGGGGGGCAAGAGACCCAGTACTTC. The encoded protein is CASSPTIAGGQETQYF. This sequence joins TRBV5-1 and TRBJ2-5, with 11 bases lining up with TRBD2. Germline CDR1 and CDR2: SGHRS and YFSETQ. This CDR3 comprises 16 residues. Trimming at V came to 4 bases and at J to 2 bases, leaving 7 bases not matched to a gene.

This clone is a singleton in its sample. V and J are TRBV18 and TRBJ2-7, with TRBD2 as a possible D gene (5 bases). V lost 2 bases to trimming and J lost 5 bases, with 13 bases between them. CDR1 and CDR2 (germline): KGHSH, LQKENI. The CDR3 spans 14 residues. The CDR3 loop reads CASSPSTQRNEQYF. The CDR3 region has the DNA TGTGCCAGCTCACCAAGCACCCAGCGGAACGAGCAGTACTTC.

V usage is TRBV30 and J usage is TRBJ2-1; 7 bases map to TRBD1. CDR1 is GTSNPN, CDR2 SVGIG, per germline (reference sequence). The CDR3 is made up of 10 amino acids. V trimming: 1 base; J trimming: 12 bases; junction bases outside the gene matches: 0. CDR3 sequence: CAWSDRGQFF. The CDR3 DNA sequence: TGTGCCTGGAGTGACAGGGGGCAGTTCTTC.

The chain uses TRBV9 and TRBJ1-5, with D possibly matching TRBD1 (5 bases). V was cut by 0 bases and J by 0 bases, with 10 bases left in between. The CDR3 loop spans 16 amino acids. Germline CDR1 SGDLS, CDR2 YYNGEE. The CDR3, as DNA: TGTGCCAGCAGCGTAGGTGACAGAAATAGCAATCAGCCCCAGCATTTT. Protein: CASSVGDRNSNQPQHF.

J is TRBJ2-7 and V is TRBV27; no definite D call. With 5 bases removed from V and 2 bases from J, the gap between germline ends came to 13 bases. CDR1 and CDR2 from the germline V gene are MNHEY and SMNVEV (reference sequence). The CDR3 is 14 residues long. The CDR3 nucleotides are TGTGCCAGCAGTGCCGGTTTAGGAGCCTACGAGCAGTACTTC. Protein sequence: CASSAGLGAYEQYF.

This clone was seen just once. The chain joins TRBV5-8 to TRBJ1-1; D ambiguous. V shed 1 base and J shed 3 bases, with 10 bases lying between them. Per germline, CDR1 SGHTS and CDR2 YDEGEE. The CDR3 contains 14 residues. In DNA, the CDR3 is TGTGCCAGCAGCTTGTCGTGGCAGTACACTGAAGCTTTCTTT. This gives the protein CASSLSWQYTEAFF.

The chain recombines TRBV6-5 with TRBJ2-1; D is possibly TRBD2 (5 bases). Deletions cut 0 bases from V and 2 bases from J, with 11 bases between. The CDR3 sequence is 16 residues long. Germline V gene sequence: CDR1 MNHEY, CDR2 SVGAGI. This chain's CDR3 is CASSYSSEEAYNEQFF. The CDR3 region has the DNA TGTGCCAGCAGTTACTCTAGCGAAGAGGCCTACAATGAGCAGTTCTTC.